A single sample is the source of the 27 T cell receptor beta chains below, sequenced in a study of blood T cell repertoires in COVID-19. TCRdb keeps only in-frame clones here, not all; method: immunoSEQ multiplex PCR. This table holds roughly 73,000 clones, around nine tenths found once. The sample was peripheral blood. The receptors stem from a woman at least 80 years old with active or convalescent COVID-19.

The chain combines TRBV15 with TRBJ2-5; 8 bases are a match to TRBD1. The V gene's germline CDR1 is LNHNV and CDR2 YYDKDF (reference sequence). CDR3 length: 14 amino acids. V trimming: 8 bases; J trimming: 5 bases; junction bases outside the gene matches: 10. The CDR3 DNA sequence: TGTGCCACCTCTCGTCCAGGGGGCCCGGAGACCCAGTACTTC. Translation gives CATSRPGGPETQYF.

This rearrangement joins TRBV5-1 to TRBJ1-1, with a tentative D call TRBD1 (6 bases). The V gene's germline CDR1 is SGHRS and CDR2 YFSETQ. The length of the CDR3 is 13 residues. Trimming shortened V by 0 bases and J by 11 bases, and 14 bases separated the two germline ends. CDR3 residues: CASSLAEGVDAFF. CDR3 bases: TGCGCCAGCAGCTTGGCCGAGGGGGTCGACGCTTTCTTT. Drawing the rest from reference TRBV5-1 and TRBJ1-1, the complete variable domain is KAGVTQTPRYLIKTRGQQVTLSCSPISGHRSVSWYQQTPGQGLQFLFEYFSETQRNKGNFPGRFSGRQFSNSRSEMNVSTLELGDSALYLCASSLAEGVDAFFGQGTRLTVV.

This clone appeared a few times. V is TRBV29-1 and J is TRBJ1-4, with a tentative D call TRBD1 (5 bases). The CDR3 sequence is 13 residues long. Looked up from germline, CDR1 is SQVTM and CDR2 is ANQGSEA. V lost 6 bases, J lost 4 bases, and 12 bases lay in between. The CDR3 loop is CSVSRALNEKLFF. The DNA of the CDR3 is TGCAGCGTGAGCAGGGCGCTTAATGAAAAACTGTTTTTT.

The rearrangement links TRBV7-2 to TRBJ1-5; TRBD1 might be the D (6 bases). The V gene's germline CDR1 is SGHTA and CDR2 FQGNSA. V lost 1 base, J lost 0 bases, and 7 bases lay in between. The CDR3 runs to 15 residues. The CDR3 DNA reads as TGTGCCAGCAGCTTAGAACAGGGTAGCAATCAGCCCCAGCATTTT. As protein: CASSLEQGSNQPQHF.

This clone has only one observation. The V gene is TRBV29-1, the J gene TRBJ1-5; the match to TRBD1 covers 7 bases. CDR1 is SQVTM, CDR2 ANQGSEA, per germline. This CDR3 has 13 amino acids. Germline trimming cut 1 base from V and 6 bases from J; bases unmatched to any gene: 3. CDR3 sequence: CSVEGQGGQPQHF. CDR3 DNA: TGCAGCGTTGAAGGGCAGGGGGGTCAGCCCCAGCATTTT.

The V and J genes are TRBV2 and TRBJ2-7, with 11 bases lining up with TRBD2. CDR1 SNHLY and CDR2 FYNNEI come from the germline V gene. V gave up 6 bases and J gave up 1 base; unmatched junction bases: 5. This CDR3 is 15 amino acids long. The CDR3 here is CASRETSGGSYEQYF. For the CDR3, the DNA is TGTGCCAGCAGGGAAACTAGCGGGGGTTCCTACGAGCAGTACTTC. Variable domain in full (rest from reference TRBV2 and TRBJ2-7): EPEVTQTPSHQVTQMGQEVILRCVPISNHLYFYWYRQILGQKVEFLVSFYNNEISEKSEIFDDQFSVERPDGSNFTLKIRSTKLEDSAMYFCASRETSGGSYEQYFGPGTRLTVT.

This chain's CDR3 is CASSGSAGQDYTEAFF. Here the CDR3 DNA reads TGTGCCAGCAGTGGGTCGGCGGGACAGGATTACACTGAAGCTTTCTTT. V usage is TRBV28 and J usage is TRBJ1-1; 8 bases are shared with TRBD1. V was clipped by 5 bases and J by 3 bases; unmatched bases: 11. The CDR3 spans 16 residues. CDR1 is MDHEN and CDR2 is SYDVKM in the germline V gene.

V usage is TRBV28 and J usage is TRBJ1-2; 8 nucleotides agree with TRBD1. This CDR3 region has 14 residues. Germline V gene data show CDR1 as MDHEN and CDR2 as SYDVKM. V dropped 7 bases and J dropped 0; count of bases not matched to a gene: 4. As DNA, the CDR3 is TGTGCCAGCACCCGGACAGGGACTAACTATGGCTACACCTTC. Its translation is CASTRTGTNYGYTF.

As for this clone: Germline and junction disagree at one end, which may indicate a read error. This chain uses TRBV5-1 with TRBJ2-4; weak D call: TRBD2 (5 bases). The CDR3 is 13 amino acids. Germline CDR1 is SGHRS and CDR2 is YFSETQ. The CDR3 reads CASSRGVGEAYNF. The CDR3 DNA follows: TGCGCCAGCAGCCGGGGTGTGGGAGAGGCATATAACTTC.

In its sample, this clone was seen a few times. This sequence joins TRBV12-3 or TRBV12-4 and TRBJ1-1; D uncertain. Trimming took off 3 bases at V and 4 bases at J, with 3 bases between the two ends. This CDR3 spans 11 amino acids. Here the CDR3 DNA reads TGTGCCAGCAGTTTTAGCACTGAAGCTTTCTTT. Protein product: CASSFSTEAFF.

This clone was observed a single time. This chain uses TRBV7-9 with TRBJ2-7, with a possible D match to TRBD1 (6 bases). Per the germline V gene, CDR1 is SEHNR and CDR2 is FQNEAQ (reference sequence). Trimming removed 8 bases at V and 5 bases at J, with 19 bases between. The CDR3 has 14 residues. The CDR3 bases are TGTGCCAGCTGGGATGGGGGCGGGTTCGACGAGCAGTACTTC. As protein: CASWDGGGFDEQYF.

This clone was seen only a few times. The CDR3 protein is CAWGQGGSYNEQFF. CDR3 bases: TGTGCCTGGGGACAGGGAGGCTCCTACAATGAGCAGTTCTTC. This chain connects TRBV30 to TRBJ2-1; 8 nucleotides agree with TRBD1. Germline V gene data show CDR1 as GTSNPN and CDR2 as SVGIG (reference sequence). The ends lost 5 bases at V and 0 bases at J; junction bases unmatched: 3. CDR3 length: 14 residues.

The genes are TRBV9 and TRBJ2-7, with TRBD2 as a possible D gene (6 bases). V was pared by 0 bases and J by 4 bases, with 11 bases between. In germline, CDR1 is SGDLS, CDR2 YYNGEE. The CDR3 consists of 14 residues. The CDR3 coding sequence is TGTGCCAGCAGCGTAGATCCGGGAGATTACGAGCAGTACTTC. Its translation is CASSVDPGDYEQYF.

The V call is TRBV9, the J call TRBJ2-2; D is possibly TRBD2 (5 bases). Deletions cut 6 bases from V and 5 bases from J, with 11 bases between. Germline V gene sequence: CDR1 SGDLS, CDR2 YYNGEE. The CDR3 loop spans 13 amino acids. As DNA, the CDR3 is TGTGCCAGCAATTTTGGGGAGACCGGGGAGCTGTTTTTT. It codes for CASNFGETGELFF.

A single count supports this clone. CDR3 loop: CASSSGGGGQETQYF. The CDR3 DNA follows: TGTGCCAGCAGCTCCGGGGGAGGGGGGCAAGAGACCCAGTACTTC. V is TRBV9 and J is TRBJ2-5; weak D call: TRBD2 (7 bases). The CDR3 length is 15 residues. Germline CDR1 is SGDLS and CDR2 is YYNGEE. The V and J ends lost 4 bases and 2 bases respectively, with 15 bases between them.

The V gene is TRBV6-6, the J gene TRBJ2-5; TRBD2 matches 14 bases. V lost 4 bases, J lost 5 bases, and 6 bases stayed unmatched. This CDR3 has 16 residues. The germline CDR1 and CDR2 sequences are MNHNY and SVGAGI (reference sequence). The DNA of the CDR3 is TGTGCCAGCAGTTCAGGACTAGCGGGGGGTGGGGAGACCCAGTACTTC. This encodes CASSSGLAGGGETQYF.

The chain carries TRBV5-8 and TRBJ1-3; D uncertain. This CDR3 comprises 15 residues. Trimming left V 5 bases short and J 0 bases short, with 12 bases between. The germline gives CDR1 SGHTS, CDR2 YDEGEE. CDR3 DNA: TGTGCCAGCAGACCAGAGGGATTCTCTGGAAACACCATATATTTT. Amino acid sequence: CASRPEGFSGNTIYF.

The chain joins TRBV4-3 to TRBJ2-1; D possibly corresponds to TRBD2 (6 bases). Trimming took off 1 base at V and 13 bases at J, with 11 bases between the two ends. The CDR3 is 12 residues long. Germline loops: CDR1 LGHNA, CDR2 YSLEER. CDR3 residues: CASSQGGVRQFF. In DNA, the CDR3 is TGCGCCAGCAGCCAAGGGGGGGTACGACAGTTCTTC.

This rearrangement joins TRBV4-3 to TRBJ2-5, with 12 bases aligning to TRBD2. There are 17 residues in the CDR3. After removal of 4 bases from V and 0 bases from J, the junction contained 6 bases not matched to a gene. Germline loops: CDR1 LGHNA, CDR2 YSLEER. The CDR3 coding sequence is TGCGCCAGCAGCCCGCGGACTAGCGGGGAGTACCAAGAGACCCAGTACTTC. Its translation: CASSPRTSGEYQETQYF.

The chain carries TRBV19 and TRBJ2-3, with D maybe TRBD2 (7 bases). The germline V and J ends were trimmed by 4 bases and 13 bases, with 15 bases remaining between them. The length of the CDR3 is 12 residues. In germline, CDR1 is LNHDA, CDR2 SQIVND (reference sequence). CDR3 coding DNA: TGTGCCAGTAGTACCCGGGGGGCCGTGGAGTATTTT. Amino acid sequence: CASSTRGAVEYF.

The gene calls are TRBV10-3 and TRBJ2-5, with 9 bases fitting TRBD1. The CDR3 extends over 11 amino acids. Germline CDR1 is ENHRY and CDR2 is SYGVKD. With V trimmed by 3 bases and J by 14 bases, 4 bases remained unmatched. The CDR3 DNA sequence: TGTGCCATCAGTGACCGGGACAGGGTCTACTTC. Protein: CAISDRDRVYF.

The V and J genes are TRBV9 and TRBJ1-3; the match to TRBD1 covers 7 bases. Trimming took 0 bases from V and 2 from J; bases not matched to a gene: 5. Germline V gene sequence: CDR1 SGDLS, CDR2 YYNGEE. This CDR3 has 16 residues. DNA for the CDR3: TGTGCCAGCAGCGTAGGAGTCAGGGGGACTGGAAACACCATATATTTT. Translation gives CASSVGVRGTGNTIYF.

The rearrangement joins TRBV5-4 to TRBJ2-6, with TRBD2 matching over 11 bases. Germline V CDR1 and CDR2: SGHNT, YYREEE (reference sequence). The CDR3 totals 18 residues. V dropped 0 bases and J dropped 4; count of bases not matched to a gene: 6. CDR3: CASSLGLAGGPGANVLTF. DNA for the CDR3: TGTGCCAGCAGCTTGGGCCTAGCGGGGGGTCCCGGGGCCAACGTCCTGACTTTC.

CDR3 sequence: CASSPRYSGAFDEQYF. Written as DNA, the CDR3 is TGTGCCAGCAGCCCCCGGTATAGCGGGGCGTTCGACGAGCAGTACTTC. This chain connects TRBV9 to TRBJ2-7, with 8 bases aligning to TRBD2. Germline CDR1 SGDLS, CDR2 YYNGEE. The CDR3 is 16 amino acids. V shed 4 bases and J 5 bases; nucleotides not matched to a gene: 14. Full variable domain (outside the CDR3, taken from reference TRBV9 and TRBJ2-7): DSGVTQTPKHLITATGQRVTLRCSPRSGDLSVYWYQQSLDQGLQFLIQYYNGEERAKGNILERFSAQQFPDLHSELNLSSLELGDSALYFCASSPRYSGAFDEQYFGPGTRLTVT.

V is TRBV4-1 and J is TRBJ1-6, with TRBD1 matching over 9 bases. J lost 5 bases, V lost 3 bases, and 2 bases had no gene match. The CDR3 is made up of 15 amino acids. Germline V gene data show CDR1 as MGHRA and CDR2 as YSYEKL. The CDR3 sequence is CASSHRDRDNSPLHF. The DNA for the CDR3 is TGCGCCAGCAGCCATCGGGACAGGGATAATTCACCCCTCCACTTT.

V gene TRBV18 combines with J gene TRBJ2-7, with D possibly being TRBD1 (6 bases). Looked up from germline, CDR1 is KGHSH and CDR2 is LQKENI. The CDR3 has 14 residues. The V end was cut by 1 base, the J end by 4 bases, with 11 bases between. CDR3 nucleotide sequence: TGTGCCAGCTCACCACATTCCACAGGGTACGAGCAGTACTTC. It yields the protein CASSPHSTGYEQYF.

Only a few counts were recorded for this clone. The chain combines TRBV4-1 with TRBJ1-3; D remains ambiguous. The V gene's germline CDR1 is MGHRA and CDR2 YSYEKL. V lost 1 base and J 2 bases, leaving 12 bases between the germline ends. The CDR3 has 16 residues. The CDR3 sequence: CASSQGRTATGNTIYF. The CDR3 DNA follows: TGCGCCAGCAGCCAAGGCAGGACTGCGACTGGAAACACCATATATTTT.